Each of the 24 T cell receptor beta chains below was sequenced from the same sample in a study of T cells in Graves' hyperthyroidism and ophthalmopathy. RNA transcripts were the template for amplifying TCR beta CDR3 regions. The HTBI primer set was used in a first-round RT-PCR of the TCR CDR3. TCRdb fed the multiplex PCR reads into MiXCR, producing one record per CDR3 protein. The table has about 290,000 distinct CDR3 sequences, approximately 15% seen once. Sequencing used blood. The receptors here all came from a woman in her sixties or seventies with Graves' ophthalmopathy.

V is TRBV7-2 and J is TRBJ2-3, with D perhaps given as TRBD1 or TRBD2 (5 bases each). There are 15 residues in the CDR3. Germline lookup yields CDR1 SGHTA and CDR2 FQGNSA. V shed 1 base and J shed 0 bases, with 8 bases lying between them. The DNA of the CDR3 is TGTGCCAGCAGCTTAGAGGGACGGAGCACAGATACGCAGTATTTT. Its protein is CASSLEGRSTDTQYF.

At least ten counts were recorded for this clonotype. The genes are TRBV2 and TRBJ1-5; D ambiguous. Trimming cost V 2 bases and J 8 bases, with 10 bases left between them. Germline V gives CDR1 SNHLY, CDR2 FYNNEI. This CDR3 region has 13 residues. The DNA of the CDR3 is TGTGCCAGCAGTGAATTGCGGGTGGAGCCCCAGCATTTT. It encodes CASSELRVEPQHF.

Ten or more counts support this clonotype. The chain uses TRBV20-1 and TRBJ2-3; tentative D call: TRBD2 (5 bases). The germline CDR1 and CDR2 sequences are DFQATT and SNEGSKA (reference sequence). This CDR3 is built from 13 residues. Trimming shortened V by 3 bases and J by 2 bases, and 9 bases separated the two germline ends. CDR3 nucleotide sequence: TGCAGTGCTAGGGACTCCCTCACAGATACGCAGTATTTT. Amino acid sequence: CSARDSLTDTQYF.

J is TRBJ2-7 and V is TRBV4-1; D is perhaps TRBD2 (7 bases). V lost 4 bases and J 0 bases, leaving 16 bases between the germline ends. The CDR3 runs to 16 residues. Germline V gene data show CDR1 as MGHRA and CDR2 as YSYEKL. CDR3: CASSRGGGLGSYEQYF. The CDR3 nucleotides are TGCGCCAGCAGCCGAGGGGGGGGCTTGGGCTCCTACGAGCAGTACTTC.

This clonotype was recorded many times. This CDR3 reads CSARRSRDEQYF. For the CDR3, the DNA is TGCAGTGCTAGAAGGAGCAGGGACGAGCAGTACTTC. The chain recombines TRBV20-1 with TRBJ2-7; perhaps TRBD1 as D (5 bases). The CDR3 is made up of 12 amino acids. The V end was cut by 2 bases, the J end by 5 bases, with 10 bases between. Germline lookup yields CDR1 DFQATT and CDR2 SNEGSKA (reference sequence).

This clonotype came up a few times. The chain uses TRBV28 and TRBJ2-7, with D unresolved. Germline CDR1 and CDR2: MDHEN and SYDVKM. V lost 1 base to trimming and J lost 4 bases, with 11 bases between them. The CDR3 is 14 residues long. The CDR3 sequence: CASSLSGELYEQYF. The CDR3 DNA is TGTGCCAGCAGTTTATCCGGAGAACTATACGAGCAGTACTTC.

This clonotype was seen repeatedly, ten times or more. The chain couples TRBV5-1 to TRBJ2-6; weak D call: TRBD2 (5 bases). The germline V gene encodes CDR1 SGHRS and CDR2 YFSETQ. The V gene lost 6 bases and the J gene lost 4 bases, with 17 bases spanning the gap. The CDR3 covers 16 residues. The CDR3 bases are TGCGCCAGCAACCCGGGGTCCCTCGCCGGGGCCAACGTCCTGACTTTC. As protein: CASNPGSLAGANVLTF.

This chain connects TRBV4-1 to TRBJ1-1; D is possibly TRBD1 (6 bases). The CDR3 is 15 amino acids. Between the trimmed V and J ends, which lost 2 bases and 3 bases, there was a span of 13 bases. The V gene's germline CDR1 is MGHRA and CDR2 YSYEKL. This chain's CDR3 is CASSQIDQGYTEAFF. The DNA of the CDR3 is TGCGCCAGCAGCCAAATAGATCAGGGGTACACTGAAGCTTTCTTT.

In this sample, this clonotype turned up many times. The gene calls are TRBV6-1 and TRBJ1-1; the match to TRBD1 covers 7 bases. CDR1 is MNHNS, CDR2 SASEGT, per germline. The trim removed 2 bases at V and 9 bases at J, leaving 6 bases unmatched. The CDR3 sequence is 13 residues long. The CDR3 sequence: CASSEFGDRQAFF. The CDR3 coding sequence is TGTGCCAGCAGTGAATTCGGGGACAGACAAGCTTTCTTT.

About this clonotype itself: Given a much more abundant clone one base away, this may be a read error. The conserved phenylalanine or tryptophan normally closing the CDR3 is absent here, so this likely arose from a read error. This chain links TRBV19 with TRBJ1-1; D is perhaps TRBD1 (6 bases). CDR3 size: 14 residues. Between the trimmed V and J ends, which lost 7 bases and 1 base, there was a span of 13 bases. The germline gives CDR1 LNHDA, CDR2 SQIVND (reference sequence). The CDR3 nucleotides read TGTGCCAGTACCCCATTGGACAGGAACACTGAAGCTTTCCTT. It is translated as CASTPLDRNTEAFL.

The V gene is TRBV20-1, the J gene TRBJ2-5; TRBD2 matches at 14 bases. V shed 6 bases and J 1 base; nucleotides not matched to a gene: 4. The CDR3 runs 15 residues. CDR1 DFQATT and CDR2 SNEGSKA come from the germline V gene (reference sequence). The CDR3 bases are TGCAGTGCGCAGACTAGCGGGAGGGCCCAAGAGACCCAGTACTTC. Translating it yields CSAQTSGRAQETQYF.

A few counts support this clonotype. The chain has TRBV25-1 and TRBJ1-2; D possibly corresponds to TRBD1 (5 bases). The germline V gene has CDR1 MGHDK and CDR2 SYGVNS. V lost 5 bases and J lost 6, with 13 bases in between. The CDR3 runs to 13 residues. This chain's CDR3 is CASSFTGANGYTF. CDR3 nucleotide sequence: TGTGCCAGCAGTTTTACAGGAGCGAATGGCTACACCTTC.

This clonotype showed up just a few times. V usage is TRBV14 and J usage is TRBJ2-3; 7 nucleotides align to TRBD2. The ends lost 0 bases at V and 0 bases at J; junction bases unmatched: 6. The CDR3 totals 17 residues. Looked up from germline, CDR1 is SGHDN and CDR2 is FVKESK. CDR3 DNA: TGTGCCAGCAGCCAAGACGGGGGGTCGTTTAGCACAGATACGCAGTATTTT. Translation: CASSQDGGSFSTDTQYF.

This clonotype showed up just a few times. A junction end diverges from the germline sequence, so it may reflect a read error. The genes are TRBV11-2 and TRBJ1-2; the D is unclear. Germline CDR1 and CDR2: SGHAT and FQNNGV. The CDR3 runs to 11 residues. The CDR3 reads CASSFFGGFTF. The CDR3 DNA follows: TGTGCCAGCAGCTTTTTCGGTGGCTTCACCTTC.

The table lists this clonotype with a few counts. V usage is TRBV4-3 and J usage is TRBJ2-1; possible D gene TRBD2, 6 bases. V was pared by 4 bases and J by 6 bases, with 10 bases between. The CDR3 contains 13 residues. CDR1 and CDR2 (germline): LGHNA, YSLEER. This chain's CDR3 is CASSRTILNEQFF. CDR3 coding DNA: TGCGCCAGCAGCCGGACTATTCTCAATGAGCAGTTCTTC.

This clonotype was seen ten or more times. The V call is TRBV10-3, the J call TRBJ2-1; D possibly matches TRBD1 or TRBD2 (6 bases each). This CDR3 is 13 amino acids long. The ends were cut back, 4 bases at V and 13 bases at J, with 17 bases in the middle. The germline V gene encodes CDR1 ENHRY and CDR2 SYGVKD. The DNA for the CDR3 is TGTGCCATCAGTGGGACAGTCAGGACTAATCAGTTCTTC. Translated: CAISGTVRTNQFF.

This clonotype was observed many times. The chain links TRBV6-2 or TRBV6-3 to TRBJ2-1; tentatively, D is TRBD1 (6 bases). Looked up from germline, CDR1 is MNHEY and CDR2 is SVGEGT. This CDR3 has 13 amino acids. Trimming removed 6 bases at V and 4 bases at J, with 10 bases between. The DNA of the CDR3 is TGTGCCAGCAGGAGGACAGAATACAATGAGCAGTTCTTC. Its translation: CASRRTEYNEQFF.

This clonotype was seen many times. The CDR3 region is CASGTGVFNEQFF. The CDR3 DNA follows: TGTGCCAGTGGGACAGGGGTGTTCAATGAGCAGTTCTTC. The chain links TRBV11-3 to TRBJ2-1, with 10 nucleotides matching TRBD1. Germline loops: CDR1 SGHNT, CDR2 YENEEA. V shed 9 bases, J shed 6 bases, and the junction held 5 bases outside the gene matches. This CDR3 has 13 amino acids.

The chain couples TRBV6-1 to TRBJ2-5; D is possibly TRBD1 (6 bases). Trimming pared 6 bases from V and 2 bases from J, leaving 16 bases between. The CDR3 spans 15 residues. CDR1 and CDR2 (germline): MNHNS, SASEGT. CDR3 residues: CASSQILTGQETQYF. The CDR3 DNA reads TGTGCCAGCAGCCAGATCCTGACAGGTCAAGAGACCCAGTACTTC.

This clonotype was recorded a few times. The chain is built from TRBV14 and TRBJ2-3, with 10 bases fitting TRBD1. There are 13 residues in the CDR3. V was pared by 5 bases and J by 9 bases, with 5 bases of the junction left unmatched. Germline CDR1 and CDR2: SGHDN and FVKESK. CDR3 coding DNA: TGTGCCAGCAGCAGGGACAGGGGTTACACGCAGTATTTT. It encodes CASSRDRGYTQYF.

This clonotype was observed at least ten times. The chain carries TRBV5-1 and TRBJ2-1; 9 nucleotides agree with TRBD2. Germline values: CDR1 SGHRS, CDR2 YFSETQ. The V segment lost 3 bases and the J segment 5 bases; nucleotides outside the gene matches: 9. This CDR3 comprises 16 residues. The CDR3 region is CASSSVGGRGHNEQFF. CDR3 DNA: TGCGCCAGCAGCTCCGTGGGCGGGAGGGGACACAATGAGCAGTTCTTC.

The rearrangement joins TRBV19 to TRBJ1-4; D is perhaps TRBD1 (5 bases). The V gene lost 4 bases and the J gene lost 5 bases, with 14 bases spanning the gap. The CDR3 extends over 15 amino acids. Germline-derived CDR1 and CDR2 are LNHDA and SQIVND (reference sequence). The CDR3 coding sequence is TGTGCCAGTAGTACCTTGGGGACCTCCAATGAAAAACTGTTTTTT. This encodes CASSTLGTSNEKLFF.

The CDR3 region has the DNA TGTGCCAGCAGTACTTACCGGGACAACTACAACAATGAGCAGTTCTTC. Protein: CASSTYRDNYNNEQFF. This chain links TRBV6-2 or TRBV6-3 with TRBJ2-1; possible D gene TRBD1, 6 bases. Trimming left V 5 bases short and J 5 bases short, with 19 bases between. The germline gives CDR1 MNHEY, CDR2 SVGEGT. The CDR3 loop spans 16 amino acids.

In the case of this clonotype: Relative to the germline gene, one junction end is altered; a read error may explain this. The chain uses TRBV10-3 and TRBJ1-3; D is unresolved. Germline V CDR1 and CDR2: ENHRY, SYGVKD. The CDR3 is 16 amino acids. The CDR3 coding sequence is TGTGCCATTGCCCCATGGACGGAGAGCTCTGGAAACACCGTATATTTT. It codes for CAIAPWTESSGNTVYF.